This T cell receptor (beta chain) is drawn from a study of radiotherapy plus CTLA-4 blockade in lung cancer. The study gave focal radiation plus ipilimumab CTLA-4 blockade to patients with chemo-refractory metastatic non-small-cell lung cancer. This clone was observed a single time. Sequencing was performed with immunoSEQ multiplex PCR; in TCRdb, only in-frame clones are kept and a portion is missing. The data show approximately 73,000 clones, roughly 84% seen once. Per the germline V gene, CDR1 is MNHEY and CDR2 is SVGAGI. The CDR3 runs 13 residues. Losses at the gene ends were 8 bases for V and 3 bases for J; bases not matched to a gene: 1.

This TCR was sampled from a human donor with non-small cell lung cancer that progressed on radiotherapy plus ipilimumab. This sample comprised peripheral blood, obtained from a patient treated with radiotherapy plus ipilimumab. The gene calls are TRBV6-5 and TRBJ2-1; 10 bases are a match to TRBD2. In DNA, the CDR3 is TGTGCCAGCGGGACTAGCGTCTACAATGAGCAGTTCTTC. Protein: CASGTSVYNEQFF.